These 26 T cell receptor beta chains came from one sample sequenced in a study of blood T cells in healthy people across ages (dated by TCRdb to between 2014 and 2016). Library prep was done by 5' RACE. Sequencing relied on an Illumina HiSeq 2500. A second PCR of 7 to 11 cycles was run with a J-beta primer mix and a sample-barcoded 5' primer. TCRdb itself trimmed the public reads at Q25 with fastp, ran MiXCR and retained productive beta chains. For every CDR3 protein sequence, its rows merge into one entry that carries the most common genes and DNA. This sample lists about a million distinct CDR3 sequences; roughly half were detected once. Jointly, the top ten make up roughly a fifth of the sample. Sequencing was carried out using blood. The receptors come from a woman in her sixties in good health.

This clonotype has more than one count but fewer than ten. The chain is built from TRBV5-1 and TRBJ2-7; 11 bases align to TRBD2. V trimming: 4 bases; J trimming: 4 bases; junction bases outside the gene matches: 13. CDR3 length equals 17 residues. Germline CDR1 and CDR2: SGHRS and YFSETQ. The CDR3 DNA sequence: TGCGCCAGCAGCCCGGCCCCCACTAGCGGGAGTTGGTACGAGCAGTACTTC. Its translation is CASSPAPTSGSWYEQYF.

The chain uses TRBV3-1 and TRBJ1-1; no reliable D call. This CDR3 contains 13 residues. Trimming cost V 10 bases and J 3 bases, with 15 bases left between them. Germline loops: CDR1 LGHDT, CDR2 YNNKEL (reference sequence). The CDR3 here is CATQSMEDTEAFF. Here the CDR3 DNA reads TGTGCCACGCAGTCTATGGAAGACACTGAAGCTTTCTTT.

The chain employs TRBV29-1 and TRBJ1-1; no clear D gene. CDR3 length: 12 amino acids. Deletions cut 5 bases from V and 1 base from J, with 8 bases between. The V gene's germline CDR1 is SQVTM and CDR2 ANQGSEA. The CDR3 sequence: CSVRTRNTEAFF. The CDR3 nucleotides are TGCAGCGTTCGGACCCGGAACACTGAAGCTTTCTTT.

The sample holds a few counts of this clonotype. The DNA for the CDR3 is TGCAGCGTTGAGGACGGGAATCAGCCCCAGCATTTT. Protein: CSVEDGNQPQHF. V is TRBV29-1 and J is TRBJ1-5; D not resolved. CDR3 size: 12 residues. Germline loops: CDR1 SQVTM, CDR2 ANQGSEA. The V end lost 3 bases, the J end lost 4 bases, and 7 bases lay between the germline ends. The variable domain in full, completed from reference TRBV29-1 and TRBJ1-5, reads SAVISQKPSRDICQRGTSLTIQCQVDSQVTMMFWYRQQPGQSLTLIATANQGSEATYESGFVIDKFPISRPNLTFSTLTVSNMSPEDSSIYLCSVEDGNQPQHFGDGTRLSIL.

This clonotype was picked up one time. The chain couples TRBV2 to TRBJ2-5, with 7 bases matching TRBD1. The CDR3 has 14 amino acids. Germline V lookup: CDR1 SNHLY, CDR2 FYNNEI. Trimming cost V 8 bases and J 4 bases; bases outside gene matches: 10. DNA for the CDR3: TGTGCCAGCGGTGTCCCGACAGGGCGAGAGACCCAGTACTTC. Amino acids: CASGVPTGRETQYF.

This clonotype was counted only a few times. This chain links TRBV7-9 with TRBJ1-2; 7 bases match TRBD1. V was clipped by 0 bases and J by 4 bases; unmatched bases: 5. Germline V gene sequence: CDR1 SEHNR, CDR2 FQNEAQ (reference sequence). The CDR3 loop spans 15 amino acids. Here the CDR3 DNA reads TGTGCCAGCAGCTTAGCTGACAGGGTTAGCTATGGCTACACCTTC. It specifies CASSLADRVSYGYTF.

This clonotype was picked up a small number of times. The chain carries TRBV11-2 and TRBJ2-7; D not resolved. The CDR3 has 13 amino acids. The V end lost 1 base, the J end lost 5 bases, and 9 bases lay between the germline ends. Germline V gives CDR1 SGHAT, CDR2 FQNNGV. The CDR3 loop reads CASSLVGSDEQYF. DNA for the CDR3: TGTGCCAGCAGCTTAGTGGGCTCGGACGAGCAGTACTTC.

This clonotype showed up just a few times. The chain links TRBV12-3 or TRBV12-4 to TRBJ1-6; D is undetermined. The germline V and J ends were trimmed by 3 bases and 6 bases, with 12 bases remaining between them. There are 15 residues in the CDR3. CDR3 in DNA: TGTGCCAGCAGTTTTGCGCAGGCAATTAATTCACCCCTCCACTTT. This sequence encodes CASSFAQAINSPLHF.

The chain employs TRBV27 and TRBJ1-1; D uncertain. The CDR3 totals 14 residues. CDR1 MNHEY and CDR2 SMNVEV come from the germline V gene (reference sequence). The V gene lost 8 bases and the J gene lost 5 bases, with 18 bases spanning the gap. DNA for the CDR3: TGTGCCAGCCGTCCGAGGGATGCTGGGACTGAAGCTTTCTTT. This gives the protein CASRPRDAGTEAFF.

This rearrangement joins TRBV2 to TRBJ2-1; 12 nucleotides line up with TRBD2. J lost 8 bases, V lost 7 bases, and 9 bases had no gene match. CDR3 size: 15 residues. Germline lookup yields CDR1 SNHLY and CDR2 FYNNEI. The CDR3 reads CASTGGLAGYDEQFF. The CDR3 DNA reads TGTGCCAGCACCGGCGGACTAGCGGGATACGATGAGCAGTTCTTC. The variable domain in full, completed from reference TRBV2 and TRBJ2-1, reads EPEVTQTPSHQVTQMGQEVILRCVPISNHLYFYWYRQILGQKVEFLVSFYNNEISEKSEIFDDQFSVERPDGSNFTLKIRSTKLEDSAMYFCASTGGLAGYDEQFFGPGTRLTVL.

The sample holds a few counts of this clonotype. The rearrangement joins TRBV7-9 to TRBJ2-1; TRBD2 might be the D (5 bases). V shed 2 bases and J shed 6 bases, with 14 bases lying between them. Germline CDR1 reads SEHNR; CDR2 reads FQNEAQ (reference sequence). The CDR3 has 15 amino acids. DNA of the CDR3: TGTGCCAGCAGCTTAAGAGGGAGCGGACCCAATGAGCAGTTCTTC. The encoded protein is CASSLRGSGPNEQFF.

The genes are TRBV28 and TRBJ2-1; 9 nucleotides line up with TRBD2. The CDR3 runs to 14 residues. Looked up from germline, CDR1 is MDHEN and CDR2 is SYDVKM. Trimming at V came to 8 bases and at J to 7 bases, leaving 9 bases not matched to a gene. The CDR3 reads CASGRLAEGNEQFF. For the CDR3, the DNA is TGTGCCAGCGGCCGACTAGCGGAGGGGAATGAGCAGTTCTTC.

The rearrangement joins TRBV10-3 to TRBJ2-7, with a weak D call TRBD1 (5 bases). V lost 3 bases, J lost 4 bases, and 13 bases lay in between. The CDR3 extends over 14 amino acids. The germline V gene has CDR1 ENHRY and CDR2 SYGVKD. CDR3 residues: CAISESQGRYEQYF. CDR3 DNA sequence: TGTGCCATCAGTGAAAGTCAGGGTCGGTACGAGCAGTACTTC.

A few counts support this clonotype. The V and J genes are TRBV15 and TRBJ2-1, with D possibly being TRBD1 or TRBD2 (5 bases each). The germline V and J ends were trimmed by 3 bases and 3 bases, with 15 bases remaining between them. Germline-derived CDR1 and CDR2 are LNHNV and YYDKDF (reference sequence). CDR3 size: 16 residues. The CDR3 bases are TGTGCCACCAGCAGGGCCGGGACCAGATTCTACAATGAGCAGTTCTTC. Encoded protein: CATSRAGTRFYNEQFF. The full variable domain, rest sourced from reference TRBV15 and TRBJ2-1, is DAMVIQNPRYQVTQFGKPVTLSCSQTLNHNVMYWYQQKSSQAPKLLFHYYDKDFNNEADTPDNFQSRRPNTSFCFLDIRSPGLGDTAMYLCATSRAGTRFYNEQFFGPGTRLTVL.

This clonotype was recorded a few times. The chain links TRBV3-1 to TRBJ2-7; the D is unclear. The germline V and J ends were trimmed by 4 bases and 0 bases, with 10 bases remaining between them. Germline V lookup: CDR1 LGHDT, CDR2 YNNKEL (reference sequence). The CDR3 has 14 residues. The CDR3 region has the DNA TGTGCCAGCAGCCCGGGCTCTAGCTCCTACGAGCAGTACTTC. This encodes CASSPGSSSYEQYF.

This clonotype was seen a few times. The rearrangement uses TRBV2 and TRBJ2-1; TRBD2 matches at 8 bases. J was trimmed by 5 bases and V by 7 bases; bases with no gene match: 7. Germline CDR1 reads SNHLY; CDR2 reads FYNNEI. There are 14 residues in the CDR3. The CDR3 DNA is TGTGCCAGCACCCGGAGACTAGCGAACAATGAGCAGTTCTTC. It is translated as CASTRRLANNEQFF. Full variable domain (outside the CDR3, taken from reference TRBV2 and TRBJ2-1): EPEVTQTPSHQVTQMGQEVILRCVPISNHLYFYWYRQILGQKVEFLVSFYNNEISEKSEIFDDQFSVERPDGSNFTLKIRSTKLEDSAMYFCASTRRLANNEQFFGPGTRLTVL.

A remark on this clonotype: A read error may produce the germline difference seen at one junction end. The CDR3: CASSLDQEWNGCTF. The CDR3 coding sequence is TGTGCCAGCAGCTTGGATCAGGAATGGAATGGCTGCACCTTC. J is TRBJ1-2 and V is TRBV5-8; D is unclear. CDR1 is SGHTS and CDR2 is YDEGEE in the germline V gene. This CDR3 is 14 amino acids long. Together with reference TRBV5-8 and TRBJ1-2, the CDR3 gives the full variable domain: EAGVTQSPTHLIKTRGQQATLRCSPISGHTSVYWYQQALGLGLQFLLWYDEGEERNRGNFPPRFSGRQFPNYSSELNVNALELEDSALYLCASSLDQEWNGCTFGSGTRLTVV.

As regards this clonotype: At one end, the junction sequence differs from germline, possibly due to a read error. CDR3: CSARGLAGDPEQFF. The CDR3 DNA reads as TGCAGTGCAAGAGGACTAGCGGGAGATCCTGAGCAGTTCTTC. V usage is TRBV20-1 and J usage is TRBJ2-1; 13 nucleotides agree with TRBD2. The CDR3 is made up of 14 amino acids. Looked up from germline, CDR1 is DFQATT and CDR2 is SNEGSKA (reference sequence).

In this sample, this clonotype turned up a few times. The chain links TRBV4-1 to TRBJ2-2; 10 bases match TRBD2. The CDR3 has 16 residues. CDR1 and CDR2 (germline): MGHRA, YSYEKL. Trimming removed 6 bases from V and 6 bases from J; junction bases left unmatched: 10. The CDR3 DNA reads as TGCGCCAGCAGTCAACCGGGACTAGCGATGTCCGGGGAGCTGTTTTTT. Protein sequence: CASSQPGLAMSGELFF.

This clonotype was detected only a few times. This sequence may be a read error, since a much larger clone differs from it by one base. The gene calls are TRBV6-6 and TRBJ2-6; D is undetermined. Trimming left V 3 bases short and J 2 bases short, with 11 bases between. This CDR3 has 16 residues. From germline, CDR1 is MNHNY and CDR2 SVGAGI (reference sequence). The CDR3 protein is CASSYRPRAGANVLTF. The CDR3 DNA is TGTGCCAGCAGTTATCGGCCCCGCGCTGGGGCCAACGTCCTGACTTTC.

This chain uses TRBV20-1 with TRBJ2-1; possible D gene TRBD2, 6 bases. The assigned J gene may be wrong: the sequence end matches TRBJ2-7 better. Germline V CDR1 and CDR2: DFQATT, SNEGSKA (reference sequence). This CDR3 has 15 amino acids. In nucleotides, the CDR3 is TGCAGTGCTCCCATGGGGGGAACGGGTTACTACGAGCAGTACTTC. Its translation is CSAPMGGTGYYEQYF.

J is TRBJ2-6 and V is TRBV20-1; D remains unclear. CDR3 length: 15 amino acids. Trimming cost V 5 bases and J 3 bases, with 14 bases left between them. Germline V lookup: CDR1 DFQATT, CDR2 SNEGSKA (reference sequence). CDR3 sequence reads: CSARSRSIGANVLTF. The DNA for the CDR3 is TGCAGTGCTCGTTCCAGGTCGATTGGGGCCAACGTCCTGACTTTC.

The V and J genes are TRBV7-9 and TRBJ2-1, with 7 bases lining up with TRBD2. The V segment lost 3 bases and the J segment 5 bases; nucleotides outside the gene matches: 7. Germline-derived CDR1 and CDR2 are SEHNR and FQNEAQ (reference sequence). This CDR3 contains 15 residues. The CDR3 here is CASSLGRAMHNEQFF. Here the CDR3 DNA reads TGTGCCAGCAGCTTGGGGAGGGCCATGCACAATGAGCAGTTCTTC. Full variable domain (remainder filled in from reference TRBV7-9 and TRBJ2-1): DTGVSQNPRHKITKRGQNVTFRCDPISEHNRLYWYRQTLGQGPEFLTYFQNEAQLEKSRLLSDRFSAERPKGSFSTLEIQRTEQGDSAMYLCASSLGRAMHNEQFFGPGTRLTVL.

The chain carries TRBV10-3 and TRBJ2-2; D may be TRBD1 or TRBD2 (5 bases each). V shed 4 bases and J shed 3 bases, with 12 bases lying between them. The germline V gene encodes CDR1 ENHRY and CDR2 SYGVKD. The length of the CDR3 is 15 residues. CDR3 loop: CAISARARDTGELFF. As DNA, the CDR3 is TGTGCCATCAGTGCCAGGGCGAGGGACACCGGGGAGCTGTTTTTT.

The rearrangement uses TRBV5-1 and TRBJ2-7; 8 bases agree with TRBD2. This CDR3 is 14 amino acids long. Trimming took 2 bases from V and 7 from J; bases not matched to a gene: 8. Germline lookup yields CDR1 SGHRS and CDR2 YFSETQ. CDR3 DNA sequence: TGCGCCAGCAGCTTCGGAGCGGGAGTGGAGGAGCAGTACTTC. This translates into CASSFGAGVEEQYF.

This clonotype was counted between two and nine times. In DNA, the CDR3 is TGTGCCAGCAGCCCTGAACCGGGACAGGGGGCAGATACGCAGTATTTT. Translating gives CASSPEPGQGADTQYF. The J gene is TRBJ2-3, the V gene TRBV4-2, with TRBD1 matching 11 bases. The CDR3 covers 16 residues. In germline, CDR1 is LGHNA, CDR2 YNFKEQ. The trim removed 4 bases at V and 4 bases at J, leaving 7 bases unmatched.